Listed here are 14 T cell receptor beta chains from one sample, sequenced in a study of shared clonotypes between healthy human individuals. TCRdb keeps only in-frame clones here, not all; method: immunoSEQ multiplex PCR. The data contain around 1.9 million clones, 85% to 95% of them singletons. Naive CD8 populations comprised CD45RO-negative cells positively selected for CCR7, excluding terminally differentiated effector memory CD45RA+ cells. The source material was naive CD8+ T cells from PBMCs. The receptors shown here come from a man aged 18 to 30 in good health. Some clones in this sample may be carry-over from other donors' samples.

The chain joins TRBV19 to TRBJ1-1; 7 positions match TRBD1. The CDR3 contains 16 residues. The trim removed 0 bases at V and 1 base at J, leaving 5 bases unmatched. Germline lookup yields CDR1 LNHDA and CDR2 SQIVND (reference sequence). The CDR3 coding sequence is TGTGCCAGTAGTATAGATCTGAAGGGGGCGAACACTGAAGCTTTCTTT. This sequence encodes CASSIDLKGANTEAFF.

This clone was seen only once. The chain carries TRBV5-1 and TRBJ2-1; TRBD2 agrees at 16 bases. Germline values: CDR1 SGHRS, CDR2 YFSETQ. The CDR3 has 17 residues. V trimming: 2 bases; J trimming: 7 bases; junction bases outside the gene matches: 6. CDR3 sequence (DNA): TGCGCCAGCAGCTTAGGGACTAGCGGGAGGGCCTTTAATGAGCAGTTCTTC. Translating it yields CASSLGTSGRAFNEQFF.

This clone showed up just once. This sequence joins TRBV7-8 and TRBJ2-7; TRBD2 agrees at 12 bases. Losses at the gene ends were 4 bases for V and 3 bases for J; bases not matched to a gene: 10. Germline V lookup: CDR1 SGHVS, CDR2 FQNEAQ. The CDR3 loop spans 17 amino acids. In DNA, the CDR3 is TGTGCCAGCAGCTCATACCGACTAGCGGGAGTGATCTACGAGCAGTACTTC. Its protein is CASSSYRLAGVIYEQYF.

The rearrangement links TRBV19 to TRBJ2-5; D gene ambiguous. V gave up 5 bases and J gave up 3 bases, with 13 bases separating them. CDR1 and CDR2 from the germline V gene are LNHDA and SQIVND (reference sequence). This CDR3 comprises 14 residues. The CDR3 DNA follows: TGTGCCAGTAGTGACTTGTGGGTGGAAGAGACCCAGTACTTC. Translation: CASSDLWVEETQYF.

The genes are TRBV7-9 and TRBJ2-5, with 9 bases identical to TRBD1. There are 13 residues in the CDR3. Losses at the gene ends were 8 bases for V and 5 bases for J; bases not matched to a gene: 6. Germline V lookup: CDR1 SEHNR, CDR2 FQNEAQ (reference sequence). CDR3: CASYGQGMETQYF. CDR3 coding DNA: TGTGCCAGCTATGGACAGGGGATGGAGACCCAGTACTTC.

Written as DNA, the CDR3 is TGTGCCAGCAGTAACACCGGGGAGCTGTTTTTT. The encoded protein is CASSNTGELFF. The chain combines TRBV11-3 with TRBJ2-2; D remains unclear. The CDR3 length is 11 residues. Germline assignment: CDR1 SGHNT and CDR2 YENEEA. Trimming took off 6 bases at V and 2 bases at J, with 1 base between the two ends.

The chain has TRBV27 and TRBJ2-3; D remains unclear. Trimming cost V 2 bases and J 4 bases, with 4 bases left between them. The CDR3 spans 12 residues. The germline gives CDR1 MNHEY, CDR2 SMNVEV (reference sequence). CDR3 in amino acids: CASSLAADTQYF. CDR3 in DNA: TGTGCCAGCAGTTTAGCGGCAGATACGCAGTATTTT.

CDR3 sequence: CASSSHPGWNEQFF. Written as DNA, the CDR3 is TGCGCCAGCAGCTCGCACCCTGGGTGGAATGAGCAGTTCTTC. This chain joins TRBV5-1 and TRBJ2-1; D not resolved. The CDR3 runs 14 residues. The V gene's germline CDR1 is SGHRS and CDR2 YFSETQ. Deletions cut 3 bases from V and 7 bases from J, with 14 bases between.

The chain has TRBV28 and TRBJ2-1; possible D gene TRBD2, 6 bases. Germline assignment: CDR1 MDHEN and CDR2 SYDVKM. The CDR3 is 16 residues long. Trimming removed 5 bases at V and 4 bases at J, with 18 bases between. The CDR3, as DNA: TGTGCCAGCAGTCCGGAGGGCCTGGGAGGATACAATGAGCAGTTCTTC. It encodes CASSPEGLGGYNEQFF.

The chain recombines TRBV9 with TRBJ2-5; D might be TRBD2 (6 bases). V was clipped by 0 bases and J by 2 bases, with 14 bases between them. Germline V gene sequence: CDR1 SGDLS, CDR2 YYNGEE. This CDR3 is 16 amino acids long. The CDR3 region has the DNA TGTGCCAGCAGCGTAGAATCAAGCGGAGGGCAAGAGACCCAGTACTTC. Amino acids: CASSVESSGGQETQYF.

Remarks on this clone: The sample carries other DNA sequences with the same CDR3. The CDR3 DNA is TGCGCCAGCAGCCCGGGGGGTGGGTACGAGCAGTACTTC. This gives the protein CASSPGGGYEQYF. The genes are TRBV5-1 and TRBJ2-7; 7 nucleotides match TRBD2. Trimming cost V 4 bases and J 4 bases; bases outside gene matches: 5. The CDR3 spans 13 residues. Germline-derived CDR1 and CDR2 are SGHRS and YFSETQ.

This chain connects TRBV4-1 to TRBJ2-3, with TRBD2 as a possible D gene (5 bases). Trimming pared 1 base from V and 3 bases from J, leaving 17 bases between. The CDR3 consists of 17 residues. Germline CDR1 MGHRA, CDR2 YSYEKL. The CDR3 here is CASSQVFAGEGTDTQYF. CDR3 nucleotide sequence: TGCGCCAGCAGCCAAGTCTTTGCGGGCGAAGGTACAGATACGCAGTATTTT.

The chain is built from TRBV19 and TRBJ2-1; a possible D gene is TRBD1 (6 bases). Germline V gene sequence: CDR1 LNHDA, CDR2 SQIVND (reference sequence). V was clipped by 9 bases and J by 7 bases, with 10 bases between them. The CDR3 totals 11 residues. In DNA, the CDR3 is TGTGCCAGCAGGGGACGGAATGAGCAGTTCTTC. It encodes CASRGRNEQFF.

J is TRBJ1-5 and V is TRBV27; D unclear. The V and J ends lost 5 bases and 0 bases respectively, with 11 bases between them. The V gene's germline CDR1 is MNHEY and CDR2 SMNVEV (reference sequence). The length of the CDR3 is 15 residues. As DNA, the CDR3 is TGTGCCAGCAGTCCTACGGGTCATAGCAATCAGCCCCAGCATTTT. Its protein is CASSPTGHSNQPQHF.